The clone carrying this T cell receptor (beta chain) showed up just a few times. Antigen specificity is unknown. This entry is derived from a study of a mutant IDH1 vaccine in newly diagnosed glioma. The overall study: Eight vaccine doses were administered to patients at weeks 1, 3, 5, 7, 11, 15, 19 and 23. Therapy received beforehand was radiotherapy, temozolomide, or both, with most patients given both. Vaccines began 4-6 weeks after radiotherapy alone, or with temozolomide cycles.

Using immunoSEQ multiplex PCR, the repertoire was profiled, and TCRdb retains in-frame clones only, with some absent. The sample carries some 42,000 clones, 65% to 80% recorded once. Study results and caveats: Variations in leading peripheral T cell clonotypes appeared to have no connection with pseudoprogression.

Germline lookup yields CDR1 ENHRY and CDR2 SYGVKD. With 0 bases clipped from V and 4 bases from J, the junction kept 2 bases outside the gene matches. The CDR3 totals 15 residues. Time point meaning: week 23, last vaccination. Doses consisted of 300 ug of mutant IDH1 20-mer peptide each, paired with topical imiquimod. The chain couples TRBV10-3 to TRBJ2-3; TRBD2 matches at 9 bases. The sample was PBMCs, taken from a glioma patient whose treatment included an IDH1 peptide vaccine. This sequence was found in a man aged 45-65 years with glioma. This chain's CDR3 is CAISESGGRADTQYF. The CDR3 DNA sequence: TGTGCCATCAGTGAGTCGGGCGGGAGGGCAGATACGCAGTATTTT.